These 2 T cell receptor beta chains originate from one sample sequenced in a study of blood T cells in healthy people across ages. With a J-beta primer mix and a sample-barcoded 5' primer, a second PCR ran roughly 7 to 11 cycles. TCRdb fed the 5' RACE reads into MiXCR, producing one record per CDR3 protein. The profile shows 500,000 to 600,000 distinct CDR3 sequences, roughly a quarter of them singletons. The sequenced sample consisted of blood. Source of these receptors: an older woman in good health.

The V call is TRBV7-9, the J call TRBJ1-2; perhaps TRBD1 as D (6 bases). Germline values: CDR1 SEHNR, CDR2 FQNEAQ (reference sequence). The CDR3 is 16 residues long. Trimming cost V 1 base and J 3 bases, with 15 bases left between them. For the CDR3, the DNA is TGTGCCAGCAGCTTAGGTTCCGGGGGCGCGTACTATGGCTACACCTTC. Translation: CASSLGSGGAYYGYTF.

V and J are TRBV12-3 or TRBV12-4 and TRBJ2-6, with 10 bases lining up with TRBD1. V dropped 2 bases and J dropped 4; count of bases not matched to a gene: 11. The CDR3 has 19 residues. DNA of the CDR3: TGTGCCAGCAGTTTAACCCGGAGACAGGGGGCGGACGGGGCCAACGTCCTGACTTTC. Protein sequence: CASSLTRRQGADGANVLTF.